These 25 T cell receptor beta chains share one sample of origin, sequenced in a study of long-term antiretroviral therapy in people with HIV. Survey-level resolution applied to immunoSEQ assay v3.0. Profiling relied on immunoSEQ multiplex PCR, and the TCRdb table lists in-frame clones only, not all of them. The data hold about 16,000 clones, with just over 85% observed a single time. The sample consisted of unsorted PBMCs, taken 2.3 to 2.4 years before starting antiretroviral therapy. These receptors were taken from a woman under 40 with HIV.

The CDR3 bases are TGTGCCAGCAGCCCTGGACTAGCGGGGGGGCGTGATACGCAGTATTTT. This gives the protein CASSPGLAGGRDTQYF. This chain joins TRBV7-2 and TRBJ2-3, with 15 bases fitting TRBD2. The CDR3 is 16 residues long. Per the germline V gene, CDR1 is SGHTA and CDR2 is FQGNSA. Germline trimming cut 5 bases from V and 6 bases from J; bases unmatched to any gene: 6.

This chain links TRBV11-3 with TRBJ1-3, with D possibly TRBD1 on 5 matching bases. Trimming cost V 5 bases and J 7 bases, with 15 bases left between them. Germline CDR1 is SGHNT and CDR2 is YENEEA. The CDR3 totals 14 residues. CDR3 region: CASSAGAAGNTIYF. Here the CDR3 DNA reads TGTGCCAGCAGCGCCGGGGCCGCCGGGAACACCATATATTTT.

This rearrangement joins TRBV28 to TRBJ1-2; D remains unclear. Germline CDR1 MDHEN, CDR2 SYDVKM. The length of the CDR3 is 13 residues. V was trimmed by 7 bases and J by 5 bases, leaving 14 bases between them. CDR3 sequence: CASIPADGYGYTF. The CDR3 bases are TGTGCCAGCATCCCGGCGGACGGATATGGCTACACCTTC.

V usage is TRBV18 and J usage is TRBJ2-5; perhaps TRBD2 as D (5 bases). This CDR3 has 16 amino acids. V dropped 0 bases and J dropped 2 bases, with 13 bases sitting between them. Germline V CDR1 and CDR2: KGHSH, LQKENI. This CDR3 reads CASSPPSARGQETQYF. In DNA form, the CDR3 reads TGTGCCAGCTCACCACCATCTGCTCGGGGACAAGAGACCCAGTACTTC.

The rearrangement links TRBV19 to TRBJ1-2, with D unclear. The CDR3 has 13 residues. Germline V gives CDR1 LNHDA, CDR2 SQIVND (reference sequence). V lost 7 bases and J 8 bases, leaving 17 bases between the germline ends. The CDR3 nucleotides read TGTGCCAGTACCACAGTGCCACCGGGAGGCTACACCTTC. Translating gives CASTTVPPGGYTF.

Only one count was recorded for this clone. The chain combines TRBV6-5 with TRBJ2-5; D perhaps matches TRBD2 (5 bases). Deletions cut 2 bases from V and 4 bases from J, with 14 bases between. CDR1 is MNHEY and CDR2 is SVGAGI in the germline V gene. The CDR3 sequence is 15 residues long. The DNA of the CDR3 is TGTGCCAGCAGTTACCTACTGGGGAGTGGAGAGACCCAGTACTTC. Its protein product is CASSYLLGSGETQYF.

CDR3 coding DNA: TGCGCCAGCAGCGCCCAGACAGGCATGAACACTGAAGCTTTCTTT. It translates to CASSAQTGMNTEAFF. The chain links TRBV4-3 to TRBJ1-1; possible D gene TRBD1, 6 bases. The CDR3 spans 15 residues. Germline CDR1 reads LGHNA; CDR2 reads YSLEER. The V gene lost 5 bases and the J gene lost 0 bases, with 13 bases spanning the gap.

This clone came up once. The CDR3 region is CASSRGQGANTEAFF. The CDR3 bases are TGCGCCAGCAGCCGAGGACAGGGGGCGAACACTGAAGCTTTCTTT. V and J are TRBV4-1 and TRBJ1-1; the match to TRBD1 covers 11 bases. Germline V lookup: CDR1 MGHRA, CDR2 YSYEKL. The CDR3 has 15 amino acids. The ends lost 4 bases at V and 1 base at J; junction bases unmatched: 2.

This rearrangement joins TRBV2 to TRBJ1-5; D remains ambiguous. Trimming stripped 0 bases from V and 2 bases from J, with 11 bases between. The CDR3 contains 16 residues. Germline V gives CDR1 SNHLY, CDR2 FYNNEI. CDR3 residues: CASSEAEGWGNQPQHF. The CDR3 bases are TGTGCCAGCAGTGAAGCAGAGGGCTGGGGCAATCAGCCCCAGCATTTT.

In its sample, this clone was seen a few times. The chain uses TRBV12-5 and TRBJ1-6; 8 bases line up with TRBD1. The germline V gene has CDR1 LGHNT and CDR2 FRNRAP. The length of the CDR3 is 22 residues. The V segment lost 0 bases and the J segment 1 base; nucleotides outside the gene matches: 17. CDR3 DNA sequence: TGTGCTAGTGGTTTGGTAAGCGGCGGGCAGGGGGCGATTATTTCCTATAATTCACCCCTCCACTTT. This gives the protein CASGLVSGGQGAIISYNSPLHF.

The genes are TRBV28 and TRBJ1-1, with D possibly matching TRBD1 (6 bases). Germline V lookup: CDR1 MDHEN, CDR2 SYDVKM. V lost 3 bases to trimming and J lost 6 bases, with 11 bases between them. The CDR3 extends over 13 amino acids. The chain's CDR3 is CASSFTGGSEAFF. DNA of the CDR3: TGTGCCAGCAGTTTCACCGGGGGCTCTGAAGCTTTCTTT.

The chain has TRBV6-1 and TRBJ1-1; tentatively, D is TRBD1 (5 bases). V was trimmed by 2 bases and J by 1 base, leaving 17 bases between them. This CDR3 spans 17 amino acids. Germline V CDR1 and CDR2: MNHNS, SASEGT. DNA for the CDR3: TGTGCCAGCAGTGAATGGTACTCCCGGGGGAAGAACACTGAAGCTTTCTTT. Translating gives CASSEWYSRGKNTEAFF.

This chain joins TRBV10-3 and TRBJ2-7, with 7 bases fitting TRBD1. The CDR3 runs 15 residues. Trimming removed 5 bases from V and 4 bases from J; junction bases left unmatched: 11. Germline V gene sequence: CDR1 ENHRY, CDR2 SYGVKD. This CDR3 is CAISSGPDRLYEQYF. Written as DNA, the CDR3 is TGTGCCATCAGTTCTGGACCGGACAGGTTATACGAGCAGTACTTC.

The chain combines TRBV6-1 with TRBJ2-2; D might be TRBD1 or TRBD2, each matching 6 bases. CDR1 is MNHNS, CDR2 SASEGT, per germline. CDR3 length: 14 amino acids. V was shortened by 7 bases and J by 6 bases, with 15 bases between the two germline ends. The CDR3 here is CASKGGATAGELFF. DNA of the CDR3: TGTGCCAGCAAGGGGGGTGCCACGGCCGGGGAGCTGTTTTTT.

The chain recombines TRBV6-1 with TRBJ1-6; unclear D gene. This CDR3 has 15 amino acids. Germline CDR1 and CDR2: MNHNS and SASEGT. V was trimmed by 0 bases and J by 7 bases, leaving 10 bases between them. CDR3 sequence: CASSEASGANSPLHF. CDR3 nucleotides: TGTGCCAGCAGTGAAGCCTCGGGAGCCAATTCACCCCTCCACTTT.

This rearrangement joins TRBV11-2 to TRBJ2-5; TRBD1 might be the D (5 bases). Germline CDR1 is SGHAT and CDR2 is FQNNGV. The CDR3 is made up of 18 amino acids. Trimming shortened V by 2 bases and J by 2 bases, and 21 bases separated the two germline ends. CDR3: CASSLLGSWGRSQETQYF. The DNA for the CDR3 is TGTGCCAGCAGCTTATTGGGGTCGTGGGGCAGGTCTCAAGAGACCCAGTACTTC.

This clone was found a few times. The CDR3 DNA reads TGTGCCAGCAGCTTAGGTACAGGGGGGTCCTACAATGAGCAGTTCTTC. It translates to CASSLGTGGSYNEQFF. The V and J genes are TRBV7-6 and TRBJ2-1; 8 bases align to TRBD1. The trim removed 1 base at V and 1 base at J, leaving 3 bases unmatched. The CDR3 loop spans 16 amino acids. The germline CDR1 and CDR2 sequences are SGHVS and FNYEAQ.

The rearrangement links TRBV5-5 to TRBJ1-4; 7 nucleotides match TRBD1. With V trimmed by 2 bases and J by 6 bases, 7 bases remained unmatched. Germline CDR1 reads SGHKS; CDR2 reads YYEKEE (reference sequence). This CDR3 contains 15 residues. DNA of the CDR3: TGTGCCAGCAGCTTAGCGGGACAGAATGATGAAAAACTGTTTTTT. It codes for CASSLAGQNDEKLFF.

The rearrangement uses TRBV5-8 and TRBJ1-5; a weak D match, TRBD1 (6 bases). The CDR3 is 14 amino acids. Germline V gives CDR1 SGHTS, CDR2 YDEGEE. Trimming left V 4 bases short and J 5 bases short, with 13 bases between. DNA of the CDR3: TGTGCCAGCAGCCCACTGACAGGTGATCAGCCCCAGCATTTT. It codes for CASSPLTGDQPQHF.

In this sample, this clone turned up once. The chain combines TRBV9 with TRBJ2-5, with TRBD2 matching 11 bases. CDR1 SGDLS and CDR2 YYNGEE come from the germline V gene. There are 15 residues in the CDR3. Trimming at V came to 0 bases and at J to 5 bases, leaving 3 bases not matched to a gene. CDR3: CASSVVAGGPETQYF. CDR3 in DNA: TGTGCCAGCAGCGTAGTAGCGGGGGGGCCGGAGACCCAGTACTTC.

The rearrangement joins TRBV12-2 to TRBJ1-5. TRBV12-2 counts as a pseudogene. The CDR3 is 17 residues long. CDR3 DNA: TGTGCAAGTCGCTTATATCGTCGACAGGGACTAAATCAGCCCCAGCATTTT. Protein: CASRLYRRQGLNQPQHF.

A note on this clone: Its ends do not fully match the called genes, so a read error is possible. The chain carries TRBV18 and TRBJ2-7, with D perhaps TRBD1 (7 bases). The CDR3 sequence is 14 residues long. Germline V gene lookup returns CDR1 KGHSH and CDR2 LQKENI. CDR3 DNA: TGTGCCAGCTCACCCGGGAGACAGGGAGTTGTGTTGGACTTC. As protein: CASSPGRQGVVLDF.

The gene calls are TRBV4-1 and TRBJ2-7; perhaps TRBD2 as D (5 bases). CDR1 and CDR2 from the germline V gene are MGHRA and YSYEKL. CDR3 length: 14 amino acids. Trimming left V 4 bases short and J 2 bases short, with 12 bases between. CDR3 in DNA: TGCGCCAGCAGCCTTACTTACGGGACCTACGAGCAGTACTTC. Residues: CASSLTYGTYEQYF.

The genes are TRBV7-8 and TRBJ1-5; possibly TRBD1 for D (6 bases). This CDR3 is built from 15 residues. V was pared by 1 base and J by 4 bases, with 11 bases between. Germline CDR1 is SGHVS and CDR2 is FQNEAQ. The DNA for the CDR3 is TGTGCCAGCAGCTTAGACCTAGGGGGGAATCAGCCCCAGCATTTT. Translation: CASSLDLGGNQPQHF.

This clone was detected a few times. The chain's CDR3 is CASSLDRATEAFF. The CDR3 DNA reads as TGTGCCAGCAGCTTAGACAGGGCCACTGAAGCTTTCTTT. This sequence joins TRBV7-3 and TRBJ1-1; the match to TRBD1 covers 7 bases. CDR3 length: 13 residues. From germline, CDR1 is SGHTA and CDR2 FQGTGA. V shed 2 bases and J 4 bases; nucleotides not matched to a gene: 1. The whole variable domain, filled in from reference TRBV7-3 and TRBJ1-1, reads GAGVSQTPSNKVTEKGKYVELRCDPISGHTALYWYRQSLGQGPEFLIYFQGTGAADDSGLPNDRFFAVRPEGSVSTLKIQRTERGDSAVYLCASSLDRATEAFFGQGTRLTVV.